This T cell receptor (beta chain) was profiled in a study of blood T cell repertoires in COVID-19. This clone was recorded many times. This CDR3 is built from 15 residues. J lost 5 bases, V lost 5 bases, and 8 bases had no gene match. Germline-derived CDR1 and CDR2 are SGHVS and FQNEAQ. Clones were read by immunoSEQ multiplex PCR, and TCRdb kept only the in-frame ones, dropping some. The sample has around 250,000 clones, 65% to 85% seen once. The chain carries TRBV7-8 and TRBJ2-7, with 11 bases aligning to TRBD2. This receptor was obtained from a middle-aged man with active or convalescent COVID-19. Sequenced: peripheral blood. In DNA form, the CDR3 reads TGTGCCAGCAGCCCACCGGGACTAGCGGTAAACGAGCAGTACTTC. It specifies CASSPPGLAVNEQYF.